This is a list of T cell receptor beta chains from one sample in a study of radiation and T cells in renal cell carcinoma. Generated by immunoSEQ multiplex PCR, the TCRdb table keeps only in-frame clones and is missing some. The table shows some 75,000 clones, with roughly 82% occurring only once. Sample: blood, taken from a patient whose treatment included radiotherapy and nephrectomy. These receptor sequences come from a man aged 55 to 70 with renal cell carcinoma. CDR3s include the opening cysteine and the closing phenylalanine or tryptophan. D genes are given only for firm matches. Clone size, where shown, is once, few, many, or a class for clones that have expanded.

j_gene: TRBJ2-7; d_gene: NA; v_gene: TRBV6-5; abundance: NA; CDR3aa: CASSYSRQPPRWEQYF; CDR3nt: TGTGCCAGCAGTTACTCGAGACAGCCCCCTAGGTGGGAGCAGTACTTC
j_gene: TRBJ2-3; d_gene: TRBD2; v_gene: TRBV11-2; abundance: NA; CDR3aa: CASSLGLAEGAQYF; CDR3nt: TGTGCCAGCAGCCTGGGACTAGCGGAGGGGGCGCAGTATTTT
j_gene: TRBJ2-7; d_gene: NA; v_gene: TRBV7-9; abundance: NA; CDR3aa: CASSPQGGVAIVEQYF; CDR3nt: TGTGCCAGCAGCCCCCAGGGCGGGGTAGCAATCGTCGAGCAGTACTTC
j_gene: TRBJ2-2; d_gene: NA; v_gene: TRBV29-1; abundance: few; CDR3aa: CSGKGETGELFF; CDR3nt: TGCAGCGGAAAAGGGGAAACCGGGGAGCTGTTTTTT
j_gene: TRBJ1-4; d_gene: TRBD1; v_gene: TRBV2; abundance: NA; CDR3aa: CASSAEGAGQGNEKLFF; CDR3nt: TGTGCCAGCAGTGCCGAGGGAGCTGGACAGGGGAATGAAAAACTGTTTTTT
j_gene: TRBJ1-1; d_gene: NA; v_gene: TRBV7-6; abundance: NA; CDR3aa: CASSLERVSVAFF; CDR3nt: TGTGCCAGCAGCTTAGAGAGGGTCAGTGTAGCTTTCTTT
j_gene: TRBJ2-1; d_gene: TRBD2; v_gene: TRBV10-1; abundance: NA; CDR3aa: CASSVGLARSSYNEQFF; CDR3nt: TGCGCCAGCAGTGTCGGACTAGCGAGAAGCTCCTACAATGAGCAGTTCTTC
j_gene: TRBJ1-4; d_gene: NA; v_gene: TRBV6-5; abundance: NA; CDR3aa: CASSSHRDTNEKLFF; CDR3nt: TGTGCCAGCAGTTCCCACAGGGATACTAATGAAAAACTGTTTTTT
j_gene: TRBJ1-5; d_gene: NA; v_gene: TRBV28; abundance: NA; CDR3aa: CASSFLPNQPQHF; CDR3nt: TGTGCCAGCAGTTTTCTTCCCAATCAGCCCCAGCATTTT
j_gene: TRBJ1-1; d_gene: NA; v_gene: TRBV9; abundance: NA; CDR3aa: CASRPGGRRGFF; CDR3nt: TGTGCCAGCAGGCCCGGAGGGCGGAGGGGTTTCTTT
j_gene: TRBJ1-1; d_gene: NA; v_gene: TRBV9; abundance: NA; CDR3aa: CASSVGGRMNTEAFF; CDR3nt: TGTGCCAGCAGCGTTGGGGGGCGGATGAACACTGAAGCTTTCTTT
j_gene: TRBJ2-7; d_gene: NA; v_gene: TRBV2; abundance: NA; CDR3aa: CASTARAPSSYEQYF; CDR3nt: TGTGCCAGCACCGCCAGGGCTCCCAGCTCCTACGAGCAGTACTTC
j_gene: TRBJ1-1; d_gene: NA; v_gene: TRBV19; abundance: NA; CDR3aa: CASSRTSWGAESEAFF; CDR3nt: TGTGCCAGTAGCCGAACCTCTTGGGGGGCGGAAAGTGAAGCTTTCTTT
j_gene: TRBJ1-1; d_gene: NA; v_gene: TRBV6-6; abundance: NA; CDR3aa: CASSYQSVYGAFF; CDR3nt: TGTGCCAGCAGTTATCAGTCCGTCTATGGAGCTTTCTTT
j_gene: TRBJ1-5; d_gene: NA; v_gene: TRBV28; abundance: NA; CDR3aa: CASSLPNQPQHF; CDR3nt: TGTGCCAGCAGTTTACCAAATCAGCCCCAGCATTTT
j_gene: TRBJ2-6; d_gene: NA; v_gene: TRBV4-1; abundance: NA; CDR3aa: CASSQDYREGSGANVLTF; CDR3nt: TGCGCCAGCAGCCAAGACTATCGGGAAGGCTCTGGGGCCAACGTCCTGACTTTC
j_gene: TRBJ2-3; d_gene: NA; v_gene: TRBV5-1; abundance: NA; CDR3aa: CASSLGGGLDTQYF; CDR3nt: TGCGCCAGCAGCTTGGGTGGGGGATTAGATACGCAGTATTTT
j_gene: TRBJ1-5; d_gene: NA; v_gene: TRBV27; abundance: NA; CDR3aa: CASSGGSAQHF; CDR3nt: TGTGCCAGCAGTGGGGGTTCGGCCCAGCATTTT
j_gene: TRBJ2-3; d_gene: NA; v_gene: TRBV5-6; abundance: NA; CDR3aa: CASSRGTDTQYF; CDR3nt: TGTGCCAGCAGCCGGGGCACAGATACGCAGTATTTT
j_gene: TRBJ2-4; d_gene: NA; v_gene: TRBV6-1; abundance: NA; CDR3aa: CASSEQQGAKNIQYF; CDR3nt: TGTGCCAGCAGTGAACAACAGGGAGCCAAAAACATTCAGTACTTC
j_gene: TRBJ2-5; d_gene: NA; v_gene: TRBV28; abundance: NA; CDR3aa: CASTRGETQYF; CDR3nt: TGTGCCAGCACGAGGGGTGAGACCCAGTACTTC
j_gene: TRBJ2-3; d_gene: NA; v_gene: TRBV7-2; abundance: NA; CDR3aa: CASTPPRDGTDTQYF; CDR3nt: TGTGCCAGCACCCCCCCCCGGGATGGCACAGATACGCAGTATTTT
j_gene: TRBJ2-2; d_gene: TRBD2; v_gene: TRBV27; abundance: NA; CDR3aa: CASSLFITSGRAWTGELFF; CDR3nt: TGTGCCAGCAGTTTATTTATAACTAGCGGGAGGGCGTGGACCGGGGAGCTGTTTTTT
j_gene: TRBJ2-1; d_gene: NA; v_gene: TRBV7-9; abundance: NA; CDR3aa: CASSLSGYEQFF; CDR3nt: TGTGCCAGCAGCTTATCGGGGTATGAGCAGTTCTTC
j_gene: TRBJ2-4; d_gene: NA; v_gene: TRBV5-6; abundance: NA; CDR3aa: CASSGTVVPNIQYF; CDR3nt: TGTGCCAGCAGCGGGACTGTGGTACCAAACATTCAGTACTTC
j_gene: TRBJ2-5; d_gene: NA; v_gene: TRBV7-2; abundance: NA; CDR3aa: CASSLGDAETQYF; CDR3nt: TGTGCCAGCAGCTTAGGGGATGCAGAGACCCAGTACTTC
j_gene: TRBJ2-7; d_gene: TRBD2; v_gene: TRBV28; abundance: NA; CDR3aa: CASRPGLAGQTYEQYF; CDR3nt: TGTGCCAGCAGACCGGGACTAGCGGGGCAAACGTACGAGCAGTACTTC
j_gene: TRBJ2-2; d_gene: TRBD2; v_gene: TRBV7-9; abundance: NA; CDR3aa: CASSVGTSSSGELFF; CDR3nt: TGTGCCAGCAGCGTTGGGACTAGCTCATCCGGGGAGCTGTTTTTT
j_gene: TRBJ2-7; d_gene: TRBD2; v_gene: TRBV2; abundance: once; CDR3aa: CASSAPPGGEQYF; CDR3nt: TGTGCCAGCAGTGCCCCCCCGGGGGGGGAGCAGTACTTC